The rows below give T cell receptor beta chains drawn from one sample of a study of blood T cell repertoires in COVID-19. Data came from immunoSEQ multiplex PCR; TCRdb stores just in-frame clones and leaves some out. This table has about 300,000 clones, roughly 84% appearing once. The sequenced sample was peripheral blood. All receptors derive from a human donor with COVID-19, enrolled during active disease. The donor label of this sample is uncertain. Each CDR3 is given with its conserved first and last residue. The D gene is left open where the match is weak.

d_gene,v_gene,CDR3aa
-,TRBV2,CAGGTSSYNEQFF
TRBD1,TRBV7-2,CASSFGAGGSYEQYF
-,TRBV19,CASSQGTNTGELFF
TRBD1,TRBV30,CAWSSDRGETQYF
-,TRBV3-1/TRBV3-2,CASSQAGVPYNEQFF
-,TRBV18,CASSPQGYEQPQHF
TRBD2,TRBV29-1,CSVEASGSTDTQYF
-,TRBV10-2,CASSELGPGGSGNTIYF
TRBD1,TRBV28,CASSTRDRAYNEQFF
TRBD1,TRBV6-5,CASSPGQESNEQFF
-,TRBV29-1,CSVPSRESEKLFF
-,TRBV10-3,CAISNAGSLGEKLFF
-,TRBV7-6,CASSPRDGGATNEKLFF
-,TRBV19,CATLGGLGYTF
-,TRBV5-4,CASSQGGRNQETQYF
TRBD2,TRBV5-6,CASSLGTSGISYIF
-,TRBV3-1/TRBV3-2,CASSQDAGAGNTIYF
TRBD1,TRBV5-5,CASSLAPGGAGELFF
-,TRBV10-2,CASSESTDQPQHF
-,TRBV27,CASSLSQYTEAFF
TRBD1,TRBV6-5,CASRTGQGDTEAFF
-,TRBV11-2,CASSPGDLTHF
TRBD1,TRBV23-1,CASSPSGQPRSFEAFF
-,TRBV18,CASSPLTGQETQYF
TRBD2,TRBV4-3,CASSHSIAGGPPDTQYF
TRBD2,TRBV28,CASSLREGLRETQYF
TRBD1,TRBV6-5,CASSWDRGRVDTQYF
TRBD1,TRBV2,CASNRQGYGYTF